The rows below give T cell receptor beta chains drawn from one sample of a study of regulatory T cells in long-lasting Graves disease. TCRdb recomputed calls from the multiplex PCR reads with MiXCR, one row per CDR3 protein. The profile shows over 350,000 distinct CDR3 sequences, 15% of them singletons. The same sample was also used in a study of T cells in Graves' hyperthyroidism and ophthalmopathy.

Material: peripheral blood mononuclear cells (PBMCs), obtained at new diagnosis, from a patient treated with antithyroid drugs. The receptors derive from a middle-aged woman with Graves disease. CDR3s include the opening cysteine and the closing phenylalanine or tryptophan.

j_call,v_call,cdr3_aa
TRBJ2-2,TRBV12-3/TRBV12-4,CASTPQRGGLTGELFF
TRBJ2-1,TRBV20-1,CSARVPGGLNEQFF
TRBJ2-7,TRBV27,CASSLSAGLYEQYF
TRBJ2-2,TRBV5-1,CASSDWDRPNTGELFF
TRBJ1-1,TRBV18,CASSISGKGTEAFF
TRBJ2-7,TRBV15,CATSSFGYEQYF
TRBJ1-2,TRBV6-1,CASSLASGRGGYTF
TRBJ1-5,TRBV6-2/TRBV6-3,CASSSGPRQGRDQPQHF
TRBJ2-1,TRBV30,CAWRSWEGLGNEQFF
TRBJ1-5,TRBV19,CASSIDRKTLTPYSNQPQHF
TRBJ2-1,TRBV28,CAGETTGGNEQFF
TRBJ1-1,TRBV7-9,CASSSGWAPTTGTEAFF
TRBJ2-2,TRBV7-2,CASSTQGGEAGELFF
TRBJ2-7,TRBV5-6,CASSLVGDYEQYF
TRBJ2-1,TRBV12-3/TRBV12-4,CASSLAAYNEQFF